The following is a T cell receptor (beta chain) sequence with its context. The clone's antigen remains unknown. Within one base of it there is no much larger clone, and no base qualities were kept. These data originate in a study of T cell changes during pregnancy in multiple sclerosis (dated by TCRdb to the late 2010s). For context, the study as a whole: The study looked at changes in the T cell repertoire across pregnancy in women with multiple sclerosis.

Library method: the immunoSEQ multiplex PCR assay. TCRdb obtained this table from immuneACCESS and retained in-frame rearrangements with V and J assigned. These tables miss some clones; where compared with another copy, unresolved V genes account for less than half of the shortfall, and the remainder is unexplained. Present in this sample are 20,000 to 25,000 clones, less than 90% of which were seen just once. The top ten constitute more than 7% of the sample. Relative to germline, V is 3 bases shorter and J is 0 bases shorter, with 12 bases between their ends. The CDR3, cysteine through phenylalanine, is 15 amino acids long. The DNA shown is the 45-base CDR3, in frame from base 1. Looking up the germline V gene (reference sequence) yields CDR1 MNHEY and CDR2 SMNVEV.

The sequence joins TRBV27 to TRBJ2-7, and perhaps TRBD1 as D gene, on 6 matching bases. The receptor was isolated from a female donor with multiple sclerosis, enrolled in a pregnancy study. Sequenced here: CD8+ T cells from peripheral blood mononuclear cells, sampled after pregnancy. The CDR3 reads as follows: CASSFFTGSSYEQYF. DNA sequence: TGTGCCAGCAGTTTTTTTACAGGGAGCTCCTACGAGCAGTACTTC.